Sequencing of this T cell receptor (beta chain) was carried out in a study of T cells after yellow fever vaccination. Comments on this clonotype: Its cognate antigen is unknown.

Whole-study findings and limits: Boosting was followed by the reappearance of most primary-vaccination clones (around 96% CD4, around 86% CD8).

One entry per CDR3 protein results from TCRdb running MiXCR on the 5' RACE reads. There are a few hundred thousand distinct CDR3 sequences in the sample; approximately 12% occur only once, and about 3% lies in the top ten. CDR1 MNHNS and CDR2 SASEGT come from the germline V gene. The V and J ends lost 1 base and 8 bases, in that order; junction bases with no gene match: 2. The CDR3 runs 15 residues. This sequence was found in a man between 18 and 29 years old who received the YFV17D yellow fever vaccine. Source: CD4+ T cells sorted from PBMCs, taken 15 days after the yellow fever booster vaccination. V and J are TRBV6-1 and TRBJ1-6, with 10 bases identical to TRBD1. CDR3 sequence reads: CASSEVGQGHSPLHF. CDR3 DNA sequence: TGTGCCAGCAGTGAAGTGGGACAGGGGCATTCACCCCTCCACTTT.